Each of the 17 T cell receptor beta chains below was sequenced from the same sample in a study of control samples from healthy donors and cancer patients. Here immunoSEQ multiplex PCR was the method, and the copy in TCRdb shows in-frame clones only, minus some. The sample has approximately 190,000 clones, around 90% seen once; the top ten hold about 2%. Sequencing input: blood. Source of these receptors: a man aged 30 to 45 in good health.

The chain links TRBV30 to TRBJ2-6; TRBD1 might be the D (5 bases). The germline V gene encodes CDR1 GTSNPN and CDR2 SVGIG (reference sequence). This CDR3 contains 17 residues. V lost 0 bases, J lost 0 bases, and 12 bases lay in between. The CDR3 spells CAWSVPTARSGANVLTF. CDR3 nucleotides: TGTGCCTGGAGTGTACCGACAGCTCGCTCTGGGGCCAACGTCCTGACTTTC. Based on the CDR3 plus reference TRBV30 and TRBJ2-6, the full variable domain is SQTIHQWPATLVQPVGSPLSLECTVEGTSNPNLYWYRQAAGRGLQLLFYSVGIGQISSEVPQNLSASRPQDRQFILSSKKLLLSDSGFYLCAWSVPTARSGANVLTFGAGSRLTVL.

The rearrangement links TRBV6-5 to TRBJ1-3, with D hard to call. Germline V gene sequence: CDR1 MNHEY, CDR2 SVGAGI. The ends were cut back, 7 bases at V and 0 bases at J, with 13 bases in the middle. CDR3 length equals 15 residues. CDR3 DNA sequence: TGTGCCAGCATGCGGACCCAGAGCTCTGGAAACACCATATATTTT. It specifies CASMRTQSSGNTIYF.

The genes are TRBV14 and TRBJ2-7; 9 bases map to TRBD1. Germline CDR1 SGHDN, CDR2 FVKESK. J gave up 5 bases and V 8 bases, and 13 bases lay outside the gene matches. The CDR3 covers 15 residues. CDR3 loop: CASRPAGTGTHEQYF. The CDR3, as DNA: TGTGCCAGCCGACCAGCCGGGACAGGGACCCACGAGCAGTACTTC.

This clone was detected only once. The J gene is TRBJ1-3, the V gene TRBV3-1 (or the pseudogene TRBV3-2), with D possibly TRBD1 on 5 matching bases. The CDR3 spans 16 residues. Germline assignment: CDR1 LGHDT and CDR2 YNNKEL (reference sequence). Trimming left V 3 bases short and J 1 base short, with 13 bases between. CDR3 sequence: CASSHTGGISGNTIYF. The DNA for the CDR3 is TGTGCCAGCAGCCATACTGGGGGAATATCTGGAAACACCATATATTTT.

V usage is TRBV18 and J usage is TRBJ2-7, with unresolved D. CDR3 length: 12 amino acids. Germline lookup yields CDR1 KGHSH and CDR2 LQKENI. V dropped 3 bases and J dropped 3 bases, with 6 bases sitting between them. CDR3 residues: CASSPSVYEQYF. The CDR3 nucleotides read TGTGCCAGCTCACCGTCCGTCTACGAGCAGTACTTC.

The chain couples TRBV30 to TRBJ2-1; no reliable D call. This CDR3 comprises 13 residues. The germline V gene encodes CDR1 GTSNPN and CDR2 SVGIG (reference sequence). The ends were cut back, 2 bases at V and 11 bases at J, with 16 bases in the middle. CDR3 sequence (DNA): TGTGCCTGGAGTTTCACTAAGTCCGACCAGCAGTTCTTC. This codes for CAWSFTKSDQQFF.

The chain joins TRBV28 to TRBJ2-1; TRBD1 aligns across 10 bases. V was clipped by 6 bases and J by 8 bases; unmatched bases: 7. The CDR3 is 14 amino acids. Germline CDR1 MDHEN, CDR2 SYDVKM. The CDR3 DNA sequence: TGTGCCAGCAGACCTGGGACAGGGGCTGATGAGCAGTTCTTC. It translates to CASRPGTGADEQFF.

The table lists this clone with a few counts. The chain employs TRBV6-2 or TRBV6-3 and TRBJ1-6; possible D gene TRBD1, 5 bases. Germline loops: CDR1 MNHEY, CDR2 SVGEGT. The CDR3 spans 15 residues. V was clipped by 2 bases and J by 7 bases, with 12 bases between them. In DNA, the CDR3 is TGTGCCAGCAGTTACGATGGGGGTCAAAATTCACCCCTCCACTTT. Residues: CASSYDGGQNSPLHF.

The chain uses TRBV10-3 and TRBJ2-2; 7 positions agree with TRBD1. The J segment lost 3 bases and the V segment lost 0 bases, leaving 10 bases of the junction unmatched. The CDR3 has 18 residues. CDR1 and CDR2 (germline): ENHRY, SYGVKD. The CDR3 sequence: CAISESTGTGVHTGELFF. The CDR3 bases are TGTGCCATCAGTGAGTCGACCGGTACAGGGGTTCACACCGGGGAGCTGTTTTTT.

The chain uses TRBV10-2 and TRBJ2-1, with 12 bases fitting TRBD1. This CDR3 comprises 16 residues. Germline loops: CDR1 WSHSY, CDR2 SAAADI. V lost 6 bases to trimming and J lost 7 bases; unmatched junction nucleotides: 10. CDR3 region: CASRTTGQGAGNEQFF. CDR3 in DNA: TGCGCCAGCAGGACAACGGGACAGGGGGCGGGGAATGAGCAGTTCTTC.

CDR3 in amino acids: CASSPGGAGTSNEKLFF. CDR3 DNA sequence: TGCGCCAGCAGCCCCGGGGGCGCCGGCACAAGTAATGAAAAACTGTTTTTT. This chain links TRBV5-1 with TRBJ1-4, with a possible D match to TRBD1 (6 bases). CDR3 length equals 17 residues. Trimming removed 4 bases at V and 4 bases at J, with 20 bases between. CDR1 is SGHRS, CDR2 YFSETQ, per germline. Full variable domain (rest looked up from reference TRBV5-1 and TRBJ1-4): KAGVTQTPRYLIKTRGQQVTLSCSPISGHRSVSWYQQTPGQGLQFLFEYFSETQRNKGNFPGRFSGRQFSNSRSEMNVSTLELGDSALYLCASSPGGAGTSNEKLFFGSGTQLSVL.

The J gene is TRBJ2-2, the V gene TRBV7-9; D not resolved. Trimming stripped 4 bases from V and 7 bases from J, with 10 bases between. The CDR3 extends over 13 amino acids. Germline V gene sequence: CDR1 SEHNR, CDR2 FQNEAQ (reference sequence). CDR3: CASSSRHGGELFF. In DNA, the CDR3 is TGTGCCAGCAGCTCACGACACGGCGGGGAGCTGTTTTTT.

This clone was recorded once. The conserved phenylalanine or tryptophan is not found at the CDR3 terminus, so this likely reflects a read error. The DNA is left out, because the CDR3 cannot be placed on it with certainty; the CDR3 is given as TCRdb lists it. This chain joins TRBV2 and TRBJ1-5; no check of the table's D call, TRBD1, against the DNA was made. CDR1 is SNHLY and CDR2 is FYNNEI in the germline V gene. 12 amino acids form the CDR3, both terminal residues included. This chain's CDR3 is CASSITGVSPSI.

The CDR3 DNA reads TGTGCCAGCAGCTTAGGGGGCTTTAGCTCTGGGGCCAACGTCCTGACTTTC. Its protein product is CASSLGGFSSGANVLTF. The chain couples TRBV7-3 to TRBJ2-6; TRBD1 is a possible D gene (6 bases). CDR1 is SGHTA, CDR2 FQGTGA, per germline. V shed 2 bases and J shed 0 bases, with 11 bases lying between them. This CDR3 contains 17 residues.

V is TRBV5-4 and J is TRBJ1-2; weak D call: TRBD1 (6 bases). The CDR3 loop spans 15 amino acids. V dropped 4 bases and J dropped 3 bases, with 16 bases sitting between them. Germline values: CDR1 SGHNT, CDR2 YYREEE (reference sequence). CDR3 DNA: TGTGCCAGCAGCCCCCCGACAGGAAGCGACTATGGCTACACCTTC. It is translated as CASSPPTGSDYGYTF.

CDR3 residues: CASSQDLSGYTF. The CDR3 bases are TGTGCCAGCAGCCAAGATCTATCCGGCTACACCTTC. The chain couples TRBV4-2 to TRBJ1-2; no firm D call. The CDR3 covers 12 residues. Germline loops: CDR1 LGHNA, CDR2 YNFKEQ. The V and J ends lost 0 bases and 8 bases respectively, with 7 bases between them.

This clone showed up just once. The CDR3 loop reads CASSLRQGVDEQFF. CDR3 DNA sequence: TGTGCCAGCAGCTTAAGACAGGGGGTGGATGAGCAGTTCTTC. The V and J genes are TRBV7-8 and TRBJ2-1; the match to TRBD1 covers 9 bases. V was clipped by 2 bases and J by 8 bases; unmatched bases: 4. The CDR3 extends over 14 amino acids. Germline CDR1 SGHVS, CDR2 FQNEAQ.